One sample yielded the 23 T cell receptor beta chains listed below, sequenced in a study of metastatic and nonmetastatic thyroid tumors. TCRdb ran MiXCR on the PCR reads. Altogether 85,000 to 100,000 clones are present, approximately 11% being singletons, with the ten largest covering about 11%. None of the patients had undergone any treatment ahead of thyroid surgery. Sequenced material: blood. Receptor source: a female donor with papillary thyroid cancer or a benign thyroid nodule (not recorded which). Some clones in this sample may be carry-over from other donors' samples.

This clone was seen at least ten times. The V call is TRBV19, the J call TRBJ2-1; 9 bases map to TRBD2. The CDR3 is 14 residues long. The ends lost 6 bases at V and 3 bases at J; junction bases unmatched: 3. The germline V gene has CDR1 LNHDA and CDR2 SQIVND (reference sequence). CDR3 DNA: TGTGCCAGTAGGCGGGAGGGGAACTACAATGAGCAGTTCTTC. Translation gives CASRREGNYNEQFF.

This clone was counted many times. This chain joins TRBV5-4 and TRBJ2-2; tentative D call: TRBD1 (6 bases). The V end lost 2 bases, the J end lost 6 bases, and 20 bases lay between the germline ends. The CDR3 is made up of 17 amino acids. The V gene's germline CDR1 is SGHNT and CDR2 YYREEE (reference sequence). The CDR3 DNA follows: TGTGCCAGCAGCTTTCAACAGGGATCGTTAATAGCCGGGGAGCTGTTTTTT. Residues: CASSFQQGSLIAGELFF. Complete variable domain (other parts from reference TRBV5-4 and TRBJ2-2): ETGVTQSPTHLIKTRGQQVTLRCSSQSGHNTVSWYQQALGQGPQFIFQYYREEENGRGNFPPRFSGLQFPNYSSELNVNALELDDSALYLCASSFQQGSLIAGELFFGEGSRLTVL.

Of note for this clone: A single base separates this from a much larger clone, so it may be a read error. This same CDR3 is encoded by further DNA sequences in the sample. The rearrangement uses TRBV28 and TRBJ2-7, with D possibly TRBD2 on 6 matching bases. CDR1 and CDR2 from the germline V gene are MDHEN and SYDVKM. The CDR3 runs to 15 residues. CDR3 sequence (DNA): TGTGCCAGCAGTTTGAACGGGAGTCCCCCTGAGGAGCAATACTTC. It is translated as CASSLNGSPPEEQYF.

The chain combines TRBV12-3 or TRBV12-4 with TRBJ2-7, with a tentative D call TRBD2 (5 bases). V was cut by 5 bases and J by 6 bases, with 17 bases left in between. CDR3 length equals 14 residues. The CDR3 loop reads CASSTIVRVSEQYF. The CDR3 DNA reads TGTGCCAGCAGTACTATCGTGAGGGTTTCCGAGCAGTACTTC.

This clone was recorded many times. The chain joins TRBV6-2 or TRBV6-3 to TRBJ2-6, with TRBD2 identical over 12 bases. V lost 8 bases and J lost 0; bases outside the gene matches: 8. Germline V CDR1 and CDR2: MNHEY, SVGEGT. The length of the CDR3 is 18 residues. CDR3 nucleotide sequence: TGTGCCAGCGCCCCACTAGCGGGAGGCTTCTCTGGGGCCAACGTCCTGACTTTC. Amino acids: CASAPLAGGFSGANVLTF.

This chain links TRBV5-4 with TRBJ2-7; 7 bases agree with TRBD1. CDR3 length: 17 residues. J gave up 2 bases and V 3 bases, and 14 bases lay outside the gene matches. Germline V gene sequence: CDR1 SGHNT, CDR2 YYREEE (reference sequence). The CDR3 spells CASSSTRTGHPTYEQYF. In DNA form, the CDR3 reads TGTGCCAGCAGCTCAACCCGGACAGGCCACCCTACCTACGAGCAGTACTTC.

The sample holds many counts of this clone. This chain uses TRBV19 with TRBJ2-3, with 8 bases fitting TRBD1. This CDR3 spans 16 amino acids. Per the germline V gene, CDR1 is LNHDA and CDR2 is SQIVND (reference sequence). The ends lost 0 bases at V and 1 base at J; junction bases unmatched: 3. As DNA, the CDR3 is TGTGCCAGTAGTATAGACGCAGGGGGCCGCACAGATACGCAGTATTTT. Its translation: CASSIDAGGRTDTQYF.

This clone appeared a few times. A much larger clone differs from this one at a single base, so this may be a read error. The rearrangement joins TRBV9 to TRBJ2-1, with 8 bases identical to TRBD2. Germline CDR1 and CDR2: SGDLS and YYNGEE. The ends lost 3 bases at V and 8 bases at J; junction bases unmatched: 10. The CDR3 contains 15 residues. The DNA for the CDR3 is TGTGCCAGCAGCGCCTGTAGCGGGACTGCGGATGAGCAGTTCTTC. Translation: CASSACSGTADEQFF.

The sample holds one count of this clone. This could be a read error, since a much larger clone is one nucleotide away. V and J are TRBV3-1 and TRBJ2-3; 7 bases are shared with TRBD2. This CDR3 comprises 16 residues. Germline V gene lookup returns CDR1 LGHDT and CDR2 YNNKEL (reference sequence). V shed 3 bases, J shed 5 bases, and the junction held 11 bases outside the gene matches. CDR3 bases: TGTGCCAGCAGCCATCTTAGAGGGAGGGGTCTAGATACGCAGTATTTT. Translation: CASSHLRGRGLDTQYF.

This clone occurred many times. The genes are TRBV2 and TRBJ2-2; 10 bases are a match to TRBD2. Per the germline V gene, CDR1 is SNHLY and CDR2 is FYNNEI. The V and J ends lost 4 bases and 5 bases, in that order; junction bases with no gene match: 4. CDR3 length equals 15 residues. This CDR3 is CASSVETSGTGELFF. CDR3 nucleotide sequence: TGTGCCAGCAGTGTGGAGACTAGCGGGACCGGGGAGCTGTTTTTT.

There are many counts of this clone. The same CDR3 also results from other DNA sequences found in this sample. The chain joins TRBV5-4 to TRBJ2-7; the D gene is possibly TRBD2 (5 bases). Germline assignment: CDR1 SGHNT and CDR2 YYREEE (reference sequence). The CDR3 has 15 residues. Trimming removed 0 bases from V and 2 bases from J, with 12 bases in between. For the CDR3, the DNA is TGTGCCAGCAGCTTGGGCTCCCCCGGGGCCTACGAGCAGTACTTC. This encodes CASSLGSPGAYEQYF.

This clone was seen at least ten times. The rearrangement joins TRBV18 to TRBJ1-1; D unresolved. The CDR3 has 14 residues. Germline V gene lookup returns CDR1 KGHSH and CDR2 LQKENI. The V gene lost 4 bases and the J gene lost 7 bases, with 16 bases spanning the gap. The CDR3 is CASSLDRGADEAFF. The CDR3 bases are TGTGCCAGCTCACTCGATCGGGGAGCTGATGAAGCTTTCTTT.

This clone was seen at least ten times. CDR3 protein: CAIGKQGLNTEAFF. The CDR3 DNA is TGTGCCATCGGAAAACAGGGATTGAACACTGAAGCTTTCTTT. This rearrangement joins TRBV10-3 to TRBJ1-1, with a weak D call TRBD1 (6 bases). Trimming stripped 8 bases from V and 0 bases from J, with 13 bases between. This CDR3 region has 14 residues. Germline CDR1 and CDR2: ENHRY and SYGVKD.

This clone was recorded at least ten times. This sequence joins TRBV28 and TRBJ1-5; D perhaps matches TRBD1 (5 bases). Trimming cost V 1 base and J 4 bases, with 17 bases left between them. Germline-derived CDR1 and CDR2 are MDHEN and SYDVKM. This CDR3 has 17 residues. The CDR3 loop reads CASSLFLRAGLNQPQHF. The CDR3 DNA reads TGTGCCAGCAGTTTATTTCTTCGGGCAGGGCTGAATCAGCCCCAGCATTTT.

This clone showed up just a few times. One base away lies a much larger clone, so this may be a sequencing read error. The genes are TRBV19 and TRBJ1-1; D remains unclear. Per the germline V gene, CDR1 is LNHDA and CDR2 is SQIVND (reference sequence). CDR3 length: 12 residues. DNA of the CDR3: TGTGTCAGTAGCTTCGGTAGGACGGAAGCTTTCTTT. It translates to CVSSFGRTEAFF.

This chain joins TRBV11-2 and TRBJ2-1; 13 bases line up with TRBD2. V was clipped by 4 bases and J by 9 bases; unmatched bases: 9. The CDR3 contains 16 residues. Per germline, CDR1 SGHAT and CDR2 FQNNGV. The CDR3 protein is CASSSLLAGGPPEQFF. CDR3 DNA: TGTGCCAGCAGCTCCTTACTAGCGGGAGGGCCGCCTGAGCAGTTCTTC.

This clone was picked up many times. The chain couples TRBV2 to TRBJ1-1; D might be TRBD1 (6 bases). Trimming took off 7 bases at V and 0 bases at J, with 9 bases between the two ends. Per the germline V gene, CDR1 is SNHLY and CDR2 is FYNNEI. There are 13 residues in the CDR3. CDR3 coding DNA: TGTGCCAGCAAGGGGGGAATGAACACTGAAGCTTTCTTT. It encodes CASKGGMNTEAFF.

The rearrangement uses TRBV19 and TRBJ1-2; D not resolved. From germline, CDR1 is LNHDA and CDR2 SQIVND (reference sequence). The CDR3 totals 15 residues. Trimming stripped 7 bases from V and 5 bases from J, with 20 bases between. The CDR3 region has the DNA TGTGCCAGTATTACATCGGGTACCGTCCATTATGGCTACACCTTC. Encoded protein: CASITSGTVHYGYTF.

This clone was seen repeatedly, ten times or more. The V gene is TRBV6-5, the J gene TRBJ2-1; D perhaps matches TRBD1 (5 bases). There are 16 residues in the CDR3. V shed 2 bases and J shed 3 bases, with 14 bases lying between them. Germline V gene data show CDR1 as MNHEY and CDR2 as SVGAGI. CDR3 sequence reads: CASSYGRQQHYNEQFF. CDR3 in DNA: TGTGCCAGCAGTTACGGACGACAGCAGCACTACAATGAGCAGTTCTTC.

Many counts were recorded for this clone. DNA for the CDR3: TGTGCCAGCAGCTTAGACTCTAGCGGGAGAAGGCACAATGAGCAGTTCTTC. Protein sequence: CASSLDSSGRRHNEQFF. J is TRBJ2-1 and V is TRBV11-1, with 10 bases aligning to TRBD2. Germline CDR1 and CDR2: SGHAT and FQDESV (reference sequence). The CDR3 totals 17 residues. Losses at the gene ends were 1 base for V and 5 bases for J; bases not matched to a gene: 8.

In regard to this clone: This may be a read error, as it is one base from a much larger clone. In DNA, the CDR3 is TGTGCCAGCTCAAGCGGACTAGCGGTAGCCTACAATGAGCAGTTCTTC. Amino acid sequence: CASSSGLAVAYNEQFF. This chain joins TRBV18 and TRBJ2-1, with TRBD2 identical over 10 bases. Germline CDR1 KGHSH, CDR2 LQKENI. V lost 5 bases, J lost 2 bases, and 6 bases stayed unmatched. The CDR3 consists of 16 residues. The variable domain in full, with the rest retrieved from reference TRBV18 and TRBJ2-1, is NAGVMQNPRHLVRRRGQEARLRCSPMKGHSHVYWYRQLPEEGLKFMVYLQKENIIDESGMPKERFSAEFPKEGPSILRIQQVVRGDSAAYFCASSSGLAVAYNEQFFGPGTRLTVL.

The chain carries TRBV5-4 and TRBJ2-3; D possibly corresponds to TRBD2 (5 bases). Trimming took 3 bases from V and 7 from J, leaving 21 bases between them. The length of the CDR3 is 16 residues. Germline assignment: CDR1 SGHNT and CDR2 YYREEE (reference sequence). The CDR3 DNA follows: TGTGCCAGCAGCTCGGGATTAGCCGGTCCTACACATACGCAGTATTTT. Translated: CASSSGLAGPTHTQYF.

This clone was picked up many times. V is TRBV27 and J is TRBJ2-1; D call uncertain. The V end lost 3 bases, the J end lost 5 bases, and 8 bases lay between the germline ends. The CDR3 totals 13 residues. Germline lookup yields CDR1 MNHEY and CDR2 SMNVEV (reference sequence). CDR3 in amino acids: CASSFAMNNEQFF. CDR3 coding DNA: TGTGCCAGCAGTTTTGCAATGAACAATGAGCAGTTCTTC.